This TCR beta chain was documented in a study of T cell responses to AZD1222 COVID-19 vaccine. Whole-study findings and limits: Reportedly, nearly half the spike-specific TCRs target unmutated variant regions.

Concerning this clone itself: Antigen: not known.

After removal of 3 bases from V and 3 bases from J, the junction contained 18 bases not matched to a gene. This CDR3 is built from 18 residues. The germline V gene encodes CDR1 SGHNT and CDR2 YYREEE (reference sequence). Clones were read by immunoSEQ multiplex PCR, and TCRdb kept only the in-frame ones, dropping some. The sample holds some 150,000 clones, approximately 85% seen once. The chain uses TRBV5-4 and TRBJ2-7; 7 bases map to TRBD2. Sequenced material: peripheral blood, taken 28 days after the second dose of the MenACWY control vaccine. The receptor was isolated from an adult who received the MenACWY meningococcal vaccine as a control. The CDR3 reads CASSSGGLSPSSRYEQYF. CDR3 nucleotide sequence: TGTGCCAGCAGCTCGGGGGGACTGTCCCCTTCTTCGCGCTACGAGCAGTACTTC.